This entry is about one T cell receptor beta chain. Per the study methods: The authors estimated nucleated cell counts from reference gene primer amplification. The assay was immunoSEQ multiplex PCR, and TCRdb's table has in-frame clones only and misses some. V and J calls plus clone size are reproduced from that table; the DNA served to infer D and trimming. The sample has over 250,000 clones, roughly 86% seen once. This specimen comes from a study of blood T cell repertoires in COVID-19. Whole-study context: COVID-19 samples from acute and convalescent phases originated in the United States, Italy and Spain. Sources were T cells, B-cell-depleted T cells, or PBMCs; the material itself was cDNA or gDNA.

V dropped 1 base and J dropped 5 bases, with 8 bases sitting between them. CDR1 and CDR2 from the germline V gene are ENHRY and SYGVKD. This CDR3 contains 13 residues. The receptor's source is a man in his forties who had recovered from COVID-19. The chain employs TRBV10-3 and TRBJ1-2; tentative D call: TRBD1 (6 bases). Sequenced: peripheral blood. DNA of the CDR3: TGTGCCATCAGTGAGTTGACAGGTTATGGCTACACCTTC. This encodes CAISELTGYGYTF.